The present T cell receptor beta chain was sequenced within a study of blood T cells in healthy people across ages. A second about 7 to 12 cycle PCR used barcoded and J-beta primers. Template switching added a 12-random-nucleotide identifier to every cDNA molecule. One entry per CDR3 protein, called by TCRdb with MiXCR from the 5' RACE reads. The data contain 550,000 to 750,000 distinct CDR3 sequences, under 25% of them singletons. This clonotype was seen ten or more times. Sequencing was performed on blood. This sequence originates from an older man in good health.

CDR3 region: CASSSGTTDTQYF. The CDR3 region has the DNA TGCGCCAGCAGCTCCGGGACTACAGATACGCAGTATTTT. The chain uses TRBV5-1 and TRBJ2-3; perhaps TRBD2 as D (6 bases). This CDR3 has 13 residues. Trimming removed 3 bases at V and 3 bases at J, with 8 bases between. Germline CDR1 reads SGHRS; CDR2 reads YFSETQ. The whole variable domain, filled in from reference TRBV5-1 and TRBJ2-3, reads KAGVTQTPRYLIKTRGQQVTLSCSPISGHRSVSWYQQTPGQGLQFLFEYFSETQRNKGNFPGRFSGRQFSNSRSEMNVSTLELGDSALYLCASSSGTTDTQYFGPGTRLTVL.